This TCR beta chain was recorded in a study of shared clonotypes between healthy human individuals. The assay was immunoSEQ multiplex PCR, and TCRdb's table has in-frame clones only and misses some. The sample contains under 1,100,000 clones, about 75% of which appear only once. The CDR3 runs 14 residues. Germline V lookup: CDR1 SEHNR, CDR2 FQNEAQ (reference sequence). Trimming at V came to 3 bases and at J to 3 bases, leaving 2 bases not matched to a gene. The chain is built from TRBV7-9 and TRBJ2-5; 9 bases line up with TRBD2. The specimen sequenced was memory CD4+ T cells sorted from blood. Specified subset: CD45RA-negative fraction. The clonotype originates from a man aged 18-30 years in good health. The CDR3 coding sequence is TGTGCCAGCAGCTTGAGACTAGCGGAAGAGACCCAGTACTTC. Translated, it gives CASSLRLAEETQYF.